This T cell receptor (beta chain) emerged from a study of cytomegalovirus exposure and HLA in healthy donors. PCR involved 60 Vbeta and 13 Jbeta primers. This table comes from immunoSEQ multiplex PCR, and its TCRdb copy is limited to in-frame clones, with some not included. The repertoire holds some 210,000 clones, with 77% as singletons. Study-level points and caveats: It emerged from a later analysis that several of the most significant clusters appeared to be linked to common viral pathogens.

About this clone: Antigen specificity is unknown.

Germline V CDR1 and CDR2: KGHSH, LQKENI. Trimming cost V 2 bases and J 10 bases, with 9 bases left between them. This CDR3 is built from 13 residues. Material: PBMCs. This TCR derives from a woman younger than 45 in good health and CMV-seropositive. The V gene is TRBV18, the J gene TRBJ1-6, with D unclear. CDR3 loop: CASSPEERSPLHF. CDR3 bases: TGTGCCAGCTCACCAGAGGAGCGCTCACCCCTCCACTTT.